The 28 T cell receptor beta chains below all came from one sample that was sequenced in a study of OX40 agonist ivuxolimab in advanced cancers. Libraries were prepared by immunoSEQ multiplex PCR; TCRdb keeps only in-frame clonotypes and omits some of them. The sample has about 40,000 clones; approximately 79% are singletons. Material: CD4+ or CD8+ T cells sorted from blood, obtained in a trial of the OX40 agonist ivuxolimab. The receptors stem from an adult with an advanced solid tumor such as melanoma, head and neck, liver or kidney cancer.

The V and J genes are TRBV5-1 and TRBJ1-2; 8 nucleotides agree with TRBD1. Germline V gene data show CDR1 as SGHRS and CDR2 as YFSETQ. After removal of 4 bases from V and 4 bases from J, the junction contained 9 bases not matched to a gene. This CDR3 contains 15 residues. The chain's CDR3 is CASSPGQGQSYGYTF. CDR3 bases: TGCGCCAGCAGCCCCGGACAGGGACAAAGCTATGGCTACACCTTC.

V usage is TRBV7-9 and J usage is TRBJ2-5, with D unclear. Germline V lookup: CDR1 SEHNR, CDR2 FQNEAQ (reference sequence). The CDR3 contains 12 residues. Trimming cost V 4 bases and J 0 bases, with 3 bases left between them. CDR3 DNA sequence: TGTGCCAGCAGCTGGTACCAAGAGACCCAGTACTTC. Translating gives CASSWYQETQYF.

This clone appeared once. This chain connects TRBV30 to TRBJ2-1; D gene unclear. The CDR3 contains 12 residues. Germline V gene data show CDR1 as GTSNPN and CDR2 as SVGIG (reference sequence). Trimming pared 3 bases from V and 1 base from J, leaving 4 bases between. CDR3 protein: CAWSGSYNEQFF. CDR3 sequence (DNA): TGTGCCTGGAGCGGGTCCTACAATGAGCAGTTCTTC. The whole variable domain, filled in from reference TRBV30 and TRBJ2-1, reads SQTIHQWPATLVQPVGSPLSLECTVEGTSNPNLYWYRQAAGRGLQLLFYSVGIGQISSEVPQNLSASRPQDRQFILSSKKLLLSDSGFYLCAWSGSYNEQFFGPGTRLTVL.

This clone turned up a few times. Here the CDR3 DNA reads TGTGCCAGTAGTATAGGCGGACTAGCGGGAGTATTTGGGGCCAACGTCCTGACTTTC. This codes for CASSIGGLAGVFGANVLTF. The rearrangement joins TRBV19 to TRBJ2-6, with 13 bases fitting TRBD2. Germline V gives CDR1 LNHDA, CDR2 SQIVND (reference sequence). The CDR3 length is 19 residues. V lost 1 base to trimming and J lost 3 bases; unmatched junction nucleotides: 6. Full variable domain (outside the CDR3, taken from reference TRBV19 and TRBJ2-6): DGGITQSPKYLFRKEGQNVTLSCEQNLNHDAMYWYRQDPGQGLRLIYYSQIVNDFQKGDIAEGYSVSREKKESFPLTVTSAQKNPTAFYLCASSIGGLAGVFGANVLTFGAGSRLTVL.

The rearrangement links TRBV5-6 to TRBJ2-5, with TRBD1 matching over 7 bases. The germline V gene encodes CDR1 SGHDT and CDR2 YYEEEE. This CDR3 is built from 16 residues. The ends lost 3 bases at V and 5 bases at J; junction bases unmatched: 13. The CDR3 DNA sequence: TGTGCCAGCAGCTCGGGGCCCACGACAGGGTCGGAGACCCAGTACTTC. Translation: CASSSGPTTGSETQYF. Filled out from reference TRBV5-6 and TRBJ2-5, the complete variable domain reads DAGVTQSPTHLIKTRGQQVTLRCSPKSGHDTVSWYQQALGQGPQFIFQYYEEEERQRGNFPDRFSGHQFPNYSSELNVNALLLGDSALYLCASSSGPTTGSETQYFGPGTRLLVL.

The chain is built from TRBV30 and TRBJ2-5; TRBD1 matches at 7 bases. Germline loops: CDR1 GTSNPN, CDR2 SVGIG (reference sequence). The CDR3 is 12 residues long. Losses at the gene ends were 5 bases for V and 5 bases for J; bases not matched to a gene: 5. The CDR3 DNA follows: TGTGCCTGGGAGACAGGGACGGAGACCCAGTACTTC. It encodes CAWETGTETQYF.

V and J are TRBV2 and TRBJ1-5; a possible D gene is TRBD1 (5 bases). The CDR3 loop spans 16 amino acids. Per the germline V gene, CDR1 is SNHLY and CDR2 is FYNNEI. V dropped 6 bases and J dropped 1 base, with 16 bases sitting between them. The CDR3 region has the DNA TGTGCCAGCAGCCGGGGTGGTGGGACCAGCAATCAGCCCCAGCATTTT. It codes for CASSRGGGTSNQPQHF.

J is TRBJ2-1 and V is TRBV11-2, with TRBD2 identical over 9 bases. Germline V gene data show CDR1 as SGHAT and CDR2 as FQNNGV. Trimming at V came to 3 bases and at J to 7 bases, leaving 7 bases not matched to a gene. This CDR3 comprises 15 residues. The CDR3 DNA sequence: TGTGCCAGCAGCTTGCATAGCGGGAGCATTAATGAGCAGTTCTTC. Translating it yields CASSLHSGSINEQFF. Full variable domain (outside the CDR3, taken from reference TRBV11-2 and TRBJ2-1): EAGVAQSPRYKIIEKRQSVAFWCNPISGHATLYWYQQILGQGPKLLIQFQNNGVVDDSQLPKDRFSAERLKGVDSTLKIQPAKLEDSAVYLCASSLHSGSINEQFFGPGTRLTVL.

The rearrangement joins TRBV7-9 to TRBJ2-3; D ambiguous. Trimming pared 0 bases from V and 0 bases from J, leaving 16 bases between. Germline CDR1 and CDR2: SEHNR and FQNEAQ (reference sequence). The length of the CDR3 is 18 residues. The CDR3 is CASSLATPSTTSTDTQYF. CDR3 DNA sequence: TGTGCCAGCAGCTTAGCCACCCCTTCTACCACTAGCACAGATACGCAGTATTTT.

The CDR3 is CATSDGFVSGNTIYF. CDR3 DNA: TGTGCCACCAGTGACGGGTTTGTCTCAGGAAACACCATATATTTT. The chain couples TRBV15 to TRBJ1-3; D is ambiguous. Germline CDR1 reads LNHNV; CDR2 reads YYDKDF (reference sequence). This CDR3 comprises 15 residues. The ends were cut back, 6 bases at V and 4 bases at J, with 16 bases in the middle.

The rearrangement uses TRBV7-2 and TRBJ2-1, with a possible D match to TRBD2 (5 bases). CDR3 length equals 13 residues. Trimming took 1 base from V and 7 from J, leaving 8 bases between them. The V gene's germline CDR1 is SGHTA and CDR2 FQGNSA. The CDR3 sequence: CASSLGRENEQFF. DNA of the CDR3: TGTGCCAGCAGCTTAGGACGGGAAAATGAGCAGTTCTTC.

The chain joins TRBV29-1 to TRBJ2-2; no clear D gene. Trimming removed 4 bases at V and 1 base at J, with 10 bases between. This CDR3 spans 14 amino acids. The germline V gene has CDR1 SQVTM and CDR2 ANQGSEA. The CDR3 sequence: CSVVDPLNTGELFF. DNA of the CDR3: TGCAGCGTTGTAGATCCACTGAACACCGGGGAGCTGTTTTTT.

This clone was observed a few times. The chain couples TRBV7-2 to TRBJ2-5; 10 bases fit TRBD2. The CDR3 totals 15 residues. With 4 bases clipped from V and 5 bases from J, the junction kept 7 bases outside the gene matches. Germline assignment: CDR1 SGHTA and CDR2 FQGNSA. CDR3 in amino acids: CASSSSGSPVETQYF. The DNA for the CDR3 is TGTGCCAGCAGCTCTAGCGGGAGCCCTGTGGAGACCCAGTACTTC.

The DNA for the CDR3 is TGTGCCAGCAGTATCCTGGGACAGGACACTGAAGCTTTCTTT. Protein sequence: CASSILGQDTEAFF. This sequence joins TRBV6-5 and TRBJ1-1, with 8 positions matching TRBD1. V shed 5 bases and J 3 bases; nucleotides not matched to a gene: 5. Germline lookup yields CDR1 MNHEY and CDR2 SVGAGI. The CDR3 loop spans 14 amino acids.

The rearrangement links TRBV19 to TRBJ1-4, with D perhaps matching TRBD1 (5 bases). Germline loops: CDR1 LNHDA, CDR2 SQIVND (reference sequence). V gave up 7 bases and J gave up 4 bases, with 13 bases separating them. CDR3 size: 14 residues. The CDR3 loop is CASMGGEVNEKLFF. The CDR3 nucleotides are TGTGCCAGTATGGGAGGGGAAGTTAATGAAAAACTGTTTTTT.

The V gene is TRBV9, the J gene TRBJ2-1; 15 bases line up with TRBD2. The V and J ends lost 7 bases and 4 bases, in that order; junction bases with no gene match: 6. Germline-derived CDR1 and CDR2 are SGDLS and YYNGEE. The CDR3 loop spans 16 amino acids. The CDR3 sequence: CASGLAGGPSYNEQFF. The CDR3 nucleotides are TGTGCCAGCGGACTAGCGGGAGGGCCCTCGTACAATGAGCAGTTCTTC.

The chain has TRBV19 and TRBJ1-5; D is uncertain. With 5 bases removed from V and 6 bases from J, the gap between germline ends came to 17 bases. This CDR3 is built from 15 residues. CDR1 is LNHDA, CDR2 SQIVND, per germline (reference sequence). For the CDR3, the DNA is TGTGCCAGTAGTCCCCGGGCGGGCCGGGTTCAGCCCCAGCATTTT. The encoded protein is CASSPRAGRVQPQHF.

The chain combines TRBV5-1 with TRBJ2-7; D perhaps matches TRBD2 (6 bases). CDR1 and CDR2 from the germline V gene are SGHRS and YFSETQ. This CDR3 has 15 residues. The V end was cut by 4 bases, the J end by 6 bases, with 20 bases between. As DNA, the CDR3 is TGCGCCAGCAGCGAGCCGGACTACACGTCAGCCGAGCAGTACTTC. Translating it yields CASSEPDYTSAEQYF.

The rearrangement links TRBV6-1 to TRBJ2-1; TRBD2 aligns across 9 bases. CDR3 length equals 16 residues. Per germline, CDR1 MNHNS and CDR2 SASEGT. V trimming: 1 base; J trimming: 7 bases; junction bases outside the gene matches: 8. CDR3 loop: CASSEGGLAGRNEQFF. The CDR3 nucleotides read TGTGCCAGCAGTGAAGGGGGGCTAGCGGGAAGGAATGAGCAGTTCTTC.

This clone was seen just once. The chain employs TRBV27 and TRBJ2-4; 10 nucleotides align to TRBD2. The germline CDR1 and CDR2 sequences are MNHEY and SMNVEV (reference sequence). The CDR3 extends over 16 amino acids. V trimming: 6 bases; J trimming: 0 bases; junction bases outside the gene matches: 5. The CDR3 coding sequence is TGTGCCAGCAGACGGACTAGCGGCTTAGCCAAAAACATTCAGTACTTC. This translates into CASRRTSGLAKNIQYF.

In this sample, this clone turned up once. The CDR3 loop reads CASSGDGRLTYEQYF. CDR3 DNA sequence: TGTGCCAGCAGTGGGGATGGCAGATTAACCTACGAGCAGTACTTC. The rearrangement uses TRBV6-1 and TRBJ2-5; D uncertain. The last part of the DNA fits TRBJ2-7 better; the J call may be wrong. Germline V gives CDR1 MNHNS, CDR2 SASEGT. The CDR3 runs to 15 residues.

This rearrangement joins TRBV19 to TRBJ1-2; maybe TRBD1 (6 bases). Trimming removed 5 bases from V and 2 bases from J, with 15 bases in between. Germline V gene lookup returns CDR1 LNHDA and CDR2 SQIVND (reference sequence). CDR3 length: 15 amino acids. The CDR3 bases are TGTGCCAGTAGTTTTGGGGGCTCCCCGAACTATGGCTACACCTTC. This translates into CASSFGGSPNYGYTF. Together with reference TRBV19 and TRBJ1-2, the CDR3 gives the full variable domain: DGGITQSPKYLFRKEGQNVTLSCEQNLNHDAMYWYRQDPGQGLRLIYYSQIVNDFQKGDIAEGYSVSREKKESFPLTVTSAQKNPTAFYLCASSFGGSPNYGYTFGSGTRLTVV.

This clone has more than one count but fewer than ten. The same CDR3 also results from other DNA sequences found in this sample. V usage is TRBV11-2 and J usage is TRBJ2-7; possible D gene TRBD1, 7 bases. Trimming left V 5 bases short and J 4 bases short, with 18 bases between. Germline lookup yields CDR1 SGHAT and CDR2 FQNNGV. There are 15 residues in the CDR3. Here the CDR3 reads CASSIFSGGRYEQYF. Written as DNA, the CDR3 is TGTGCCAGCAGCATCTTCTCAGGGGGGAGATACGAGCAGTACTTC.

The J gene is TRBJ1-5, the V gene TRBV7-2; possibly TRBD1 for D (6 bases). CDR1 SGHTA and CDR2 FQGNSA come from the germline V gene. The CDR3 runs to 14 residues. V was shortened by 5 bases and J by 1 base, with 9 bases between the two germline ends. CDR3 protein: CASSPQGSNQPQHF. In DNA, the CDR3 is TGTGCCAGCAGCCCACAGGGAAGCAATCAGCCCCAGCATTTT.

The chain couples TRBV19 to TRBJ1-1; unclear D gene. Germline values: CDR1 LNHDA, CDR2 SQIVND (reference sequence). The V gene lost 4 bases and the J gene lost 1 base, with 4 bases spanning the gap. The CDR3 is 12 residues long. In DNA form, the CDR3 reads TGTGCCAGTAGTAGTAGGAACACTGAAGCTTTCTTT. Translated, it gives CASSSRNTEAFF. Full variable domain (remainder filled in from reference TRBV19 and TRBJ1-1): DGGITQSPKYLFRKEGQNVTLSCEQNLNHDAMYWYRQDPGQGLRLIYYSQIVNDFQKGDIAEGYSVSREKKESFPLTVTSAQKNPTAFYLCASSSRNTEAFFGQGTRLTVV.

The chain has TRBV7-9 and TRBJ1-5; D is perhaps TRBD1 (6 bases). V was cut by 5 bases and J by 4 bases, with 24 bases left in between. This CDR3 has 18 residues. Germline V gene data show CDR1 as SEHNR and CDR2 as FQNEAQ (reference sequence). The CDR3 DNA reads TGTGCCAGCAGCCATCCCTGGGGGGGCTCTATCGGAAATCAGCCCCAGCATTTT. Protein: CASSHPWGGSIGNQPQHF.

This chain links TRBV9 with TRBJ2-7; the match to TRBD2 covers 8 bases. Germline loops: CDR1 SGDLS, CDR2 YYNGEE. V dropped 4 bases and J dropped 0; count of bases not matched to a gene: 6. This CDR3 is built from 15 residues. CDR3 coding DNA: TGTGCCAGCAGCCCGGGGGGGGCGAGCTCCTACGAGCAGTACTTC. Residues: CASSPGGASSYEQYF. The whole variable domain, filled in from reference TRBV9 and TRBJ2-7, reads DSGVTQTPKHLITATGQRVTLRCSPRSGDLSVYWYQQSLDQGLQFLIQYYNGEERAKGNILERFSAQQFPDLHSELNLSSLELGDSALYFCASSPGGASSYEQYFGPGTRLTVT.

The CDR3 DNA reads TGCGCCAGCAGCTTGGCAGGGGGGACTGGAAACACCATATATTTT. Translation: CASSLAGGTGNTIYF. The chain combines TRBV5-1 with TRBJ1-3; 7 positions agree with TRBD1. Losses at the gene ends were 0 bases for V and 2 bases for J; bases not matched to a gene: 2. CDR1 and CDR2 (germline): SGHRS, YFSETQ. The CDR3 runs 15 residues. Variable domain in full (rest from reference TRBV5-1 and TRBJ1-3): KAGVTQTPRYLIKTRGQQVTLSCSPISGHRSVSWYQQTPGQGLQFLFEYFSETQRNKGNFPGRFSGRQFSNSRSEMNVSTLELGDSALYLCASSLAGGTGNTIYFGEGSWLTVV.